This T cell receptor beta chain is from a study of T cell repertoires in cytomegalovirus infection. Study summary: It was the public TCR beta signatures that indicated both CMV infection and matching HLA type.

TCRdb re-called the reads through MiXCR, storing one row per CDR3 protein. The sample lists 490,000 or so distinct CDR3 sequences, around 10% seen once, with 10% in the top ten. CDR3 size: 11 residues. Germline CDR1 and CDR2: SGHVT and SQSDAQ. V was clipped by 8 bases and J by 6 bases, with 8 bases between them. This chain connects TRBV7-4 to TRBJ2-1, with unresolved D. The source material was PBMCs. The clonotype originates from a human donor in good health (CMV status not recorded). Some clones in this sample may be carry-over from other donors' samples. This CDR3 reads CASGDRNEQFF. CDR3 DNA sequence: TGTGCCAGCGGAGATCGCAATGAGCAGTTCTTC.